The clone carrying this TCR beta chain was detected a few times. Between the trimmed V and J ends, which lost 0 bases and 8 bases, there was a span of 17 bases. The CDR3 spans 16 residues. Germline CDR1 and CDR2: SGHDN and FVKESK. TCRdb recomputed calls from the 5' RACE reads with MiXCR, one row per CDR3 protein. Of 1.5 million to 2 million distinct CDR3 sequences in the sample, around 33% were seen once. The entry originates in a study of identical twins. The source is a newborn girl in good health. V gene TRBV14 combines with J gene TRBJ2-4; weak D call: TRBD2 (5 bases). Material for sequencing was cord blood. The DNA of the CDR3 is TGTGCCAGCAGCCAAGATGAACTAATGAAAGCGGACATTCAGTACTTC. Amino acid sequence: CASSQDELMKADIQYF.